These 17 T cell receptor beta chains were sequenced from one sample in a study of CD8 T cells in ankylosing spondylitis. One entry per CDR3 protein, called by TCRdb with MiXCR from the 5' RACE reads. In the table there are roughly 180,000 distinct CDR3 sequences, around 9.6% of which are singletons. Sequenced sample: blood, either unsorted or a sorted T cell fraction (not recorded which). The receptors were gathered from a female donor with ankylosing spondylitis or in good health (not recorded which).

The chain employs TRBV7-9 and TRBJ1-4; D is possibly TRBD1 (5 bases). Germline CDR1 is SEHNR and CDR2 is FQNEAQ (reference sequence). This CDR3 comprises 17 residues. V was pared by 3 bases and J by 4 bases, with 18 bases between. The CDR3 DNA is TGTGCCAGCAGCTTTCTCCAGGGCAGGAGTTTTAATGAAAAACTGTTTTTT. This translates into CASSFLQGRSFNEKLFF. The complete variable domain, with remaining parts taken from reference TRBV7-9 and TRBJ1-4, reads DTGVSQNPRHKITKRGQNVTFRCDPISEHNRLYWYRQTLGQGPEFLTYFQNEAQLEKSRLLSDRFSAERPKGSFSTLEIQRTEQGDSAMYLCASSFLQGRSFNEKLFFGSGTQLSVL.

The rearrangement uses TRBV28 and TRBJ2-7; TRBD2 matches at 9 bases. This CDR3 spans 16 amino acids. Per germline, CDR1 MDHEN and CDR2 SYDVKM. After removal of 6 bases from V and 2 bases from J, the junction contained 11 bases not matched to a gene. The DNA of the CDR3 is TGTGCCAGCAGCCCCATAGCGGGAGTGGAGGCCTACGAGCAGTACTTC. Protein: CASSPIAGVEAYEQYF.

The chain combines TRBV10-3 with TRBJ2-7; the D gene is possibly TRBD1 (6 bases). V was trimmed by 0 bases and J by 1 base, leaving 7 bases between them. CDR1 and CDR2 (germline): ENHRY, SYGVKD. CDR3 size: 14 residues. CDR3 sequence (DNA): TGTGCCATCAGTGAGTCCAGGGGATCCTACGAGCAGTACTTC. Translating gives CAISESRGSYEQYF.

This clonotype was found many times. This chain joins TRBV13 and TRBJ1-1; D unclear. Germline assignment: CDR1 PRHDT and CDR2 FYEKMQ (reference sequence). The CDR3 is 16 amino acids. V shed 2 bases and J shed 0 bases, with 13 bases lying between them. The chain's CDR3 is CASSLPPRLMNTEAFF. CDR3 nucleotides: TGTGCCAGCAGCTTACCCCCTAGGCTGATGAACACTGAAGCTTTCTTT.

This clonotype was detected a few times. The chain uses TRBV4-3 and TRBJ1-1, with D possibly matching TRBD1 (6 bases). The CDR3 spans 16 residues. V lost 0 bases and J 5 bases, leaving 16 bases between the germline ends. Germline CDR1 LGHNA, CDR2 YSLEER. The CDR3 reads CASSQDLGGLGTEAFF. The CDR3 nucleotides read TGCGCCAGCAGCCAAGATCTTGGGGGGCTGGGGACTGAAGCTTTCTTT.

In this sample, this clonotype turned up a few times. The V gene is TRBV7-6, the J gene TRBJ2-7, with 7 bases fitting TRBD2. The V gene's germline CDR1 is SGHVS and CDR2 FNYEAQ. The J segment lost 0 bases and the V segment lost 0 bases, leaving 5 bases of the junction unmatched. The CDR3 totals 16 residues. The CDR3 DNA follows: TGTGCCAGCAGCTTAGCTGAGGGCGGGAGCTCCTACGAGCAGTACTTC. Translation gives CASSLAEGGSSYEQYF.

There are many counts of this clonotype. The chain employs TRBV7-9 and TRBJ2-7; D is perhaps TRBD2 (5 bases). Looked up from germline, CDR1 is SEHNR and CDR2 is FQNEAQ (reference sequence). V dropped 7 bases and J dropped 1 base, with 14 bases sitting between them. CDR3 length: 14 residues. In DNA, the CDR3 is TGTGCCAGCAACCCGGGAACGGATTCCTACGAGCAGTACTTC. This encodes CASNPGTDSYEQYF.

This clonotype has just a few counts. The chain recombines TRBV20-1 with TRBJ2-1; 14 bases line up with TRBD2. The V segment lost 6 bases and the J segment 8 bases; nucleotides outside the gene matches: 9. From germline, CDR1 is DFQATT and CDR2 SNEGSKA (reference sequence). The length of the CDR3 is 15 residues. The CDR3, as DNA: TGCAGTGCCAGGTCCGGGACTAGCGGGAGAGATGAGCAGTTCTTC. Protein product: CSARSGTSGRDEQFF.

This chain connects TRBV9 to TRBJ2-1, with 10 bases that match TRBD2. CDR3 length: 16 amino acids. Trimming cost V 4 bases and J 1 base; bases outside gene matches: 5. CDR1 and CDR2 from the germline V gene are SGDLS and YYNGEE. CDR3: CASSLRAGGSYNEQFF. CDR3 DNA: TGTGCCAGCAGCCTTCGAGCGGGAGGGTCCTACAATGAGCAGTTCTTC.

The chain is built from TRBV2 and TRBJ1-2; 8 nucleotides agree with TRBD1. The CDR3 has 12 residues. Germline CDR1 SNHLY, CDR2 FYNNEI. The junction had 6 bases not matched to a gene; V was cut back by 6 bases and J by 9 bases. Here the CDR3 reads CASSRQGTSYTF. For the CDR3, the DNA is TGTGCCAGCAGCCGACAGGGGACAAGCTACACCTTC.

This clonotype was seen more than once but under ten times. The rearrangement joins TRBV7-9 to TRBJ1-1; D might be TRBD1 (6 bases). Deletions cut 5 bases from V and 0 bases from J, with 19 bases between. The germline gives CDR1 SEHNR, CDR2 FQNEAQ (reference sequence). The CDR3 extends over 17 amino acids. For the CDR3, the DNA is TGTGCCAGCAGCCAAAAGGGAGGGGGATTCATGAACACTGAAGCTTTCTTT. This encodes CASSQKGGGFMNTEAFF.

This clonotype was seen a few times. V is TRBV2 and J is TRBJ2-1, with 7 bases matching TRBD1. The CDR3 spans 15 residues. The V gene end was trimmed by 6 bases and the J gene end by 0 bases; junction bases not matched to a gene: 5. CDR1 is SNHLY and CDR2 is FYNNEI in the germline V gene. The CDR3 DNA follows: TGTGCCAGCAGGGACAGGAGATTCTCCTACAATGAGCAGTTCTTC. Amino acids: CASRDRRFSYNEQFF.

In this sample, this clonotype turned up a few times. The chain is built from TRBV11-2 and TRBJ2-3; 9 nucleotides agree with TRBD2. The J segment lost 0 bases and the V segment lost 4 bases, leaving 17 bases of the junction unmatched. The CDR3 contains 20 residues. Germline V gene data show CDR1 as SGHAT and CDR2 as FQNNGV. CDR3 nucleotides: TGTGCCAGCAGCTACCCTAGGGGAGCGGGAGGTGGGGCAAGCACAGATACGCAGTATTTT. Translating it yields CASSYPRGAGGGASTDTQYF.

V is TRBV6-1 and J is TRBJ2-2; 9 nucleotides line up with TRBD1. Per the germline V gene, CDR1 is MNHNS and CDR2 is SASEGT. The J segment lost 4 bases and the V segment lost 11 bases, leaving 11 bases of the junction unmatched. The CDR3 totals 15 residues. CDR3 loop: CAADGTGLGTGELFF. DNA for the CDR3: TGTGCCGCTGACGGGACAGGGTTGGGCACCGGGGAGCTGTTTTTT.

In its sample, this clonotype was seen a few times. The V call is TRBV5-6, the J call TRBJ1-2; no firm D call. The germline V gene encodes CDR1 SGHDT and CDR2 YYEEEE. The V end was cut by 2 bases, the J end by 8 bases, with 22 bases between. This CDR3 region has 16 residues. CDR3: CASSFVEWEGQEGYTF. The CDR3 DNA sequence: TGTGCCAGCAGCTTCGTGGAATGGGAGGGCCAGGAAGGCTACACCTTC. Drawing the rest from reference TRBV5-6 and TRBJ1-2, the complete variable domain is DAGVTQSPTHLIKTRGQQVTLRCSPKSGHDTVSWYQQALGQGPQFIFQYYEEEERQRGNFPDRFSGHQFPNYSSELNVNALLLGDSALYLCASSFVEWEGQEGYTFGSGTRLTVV.

This chain links TRBV5-1 with TRBJ1-4; D gene uncertain. The CDR3 covers 16 residues. Germline lookup yields CDR1 SGHRS and CDR2 YFSETQ. Trimming left V 0 bases short and J 0 bases short, with 9 bases between. The CDR3 DNA sequence: TGCGCCAGCAGCTTGGCGGGGTTCGCAACTAATGAAAAACTGTTTTTT. Its translation: CASSLAGFATNEKLFF.

This chain links TRBV5-5 with TRBJ1-6; no firm D call. Between the trimmed V and J ends, which lost 4 bases and 4 bases, there was a span of 6 bases. This CDR3 has 13 amino acids. The germline gives CDR1 SGHKS, CDR2 YYEKEE (reference sequence). The CDR3 spells CASSEMYNSPLHF. The CDR3 DNA reads as TGTGCCAGCAGCGAAATGTATAATTCACCCCTCCACTTT. The complete variable domain, with remaining parts taken from reference TRBV5-5 and TRBJ1-6, reads DAGVTQSPTHLIKTRGQQVTLRCSPISGHKSVSWYQQVLGQGPQFIFQYYEKEERGRGNFPDRFSARQFPNYSSELNVNALLLGDSALYLCASSEMYNSPLHFGNGTRLTVT.